This T cell receptor (beta chain) derives from a study of shared clonotypes between healthy human individuals. For the study at large: Plates per donor: three CD4 naive, three CD4 memory, two CD8 naive, one CD8 memory. General study results and limits: Researchers sampled blood only, noting tissue repertoires likely differ. The study's rarefaction showed incomplete sorted-subset sequencing despite large depth.

The V end was cut by 6 bases, the J end by 5 bases, with 7 bases between. CDR1 MDHEN and CDR2 SYDVKM come from the germline V gene. The length of the CDR3 is 11 residues. At deep level, the assay was performed. TCRdb's table, derived via immunoSEQ multiplex PCR, lists solely in-frame clones and lacks some. Here the sample spans about 2 million clones, 95% being singletons. About this clone itself: What it binds is not known. Other DNA sequences from this sample encode an identical CDR3 as well.

The J gene is TRBJ1-2, the V gene TRBV28, with unresolved D. The sequencing sample was made of naive CD4+ T cells sorted from blood. Subset specified: CD45RA+ positively selected. This TCR derives from a man aged 18 to 30 in good health. The CDR3 reads CASSPSYGYTF. CDR3 nucleotide sequence: TGTGCCAGCAGCCCAAGTTATGGCTACACCTTC.